Following are 9 T cell receptor beta chains from one sample sequenced in a study of T cell responses to AZD1222 COVID-19 vaccine. Assay: immunoSEQ multiplex PCR; the TCRdb copy retains only in-frame clones and omits some. The sample shows 65,000 to 85,000 clones, approximately 85% of them seen only once. The sample in question was peripheral blood, obtained on day 0 of AZD1222 vaccination. The origin of the receptors is an adult in good health.

This clone was detected a few times. The chain uses TRBV24-1 and TRBJ2-2, with 7 positions matching TRBD1. The germline V gene has CDR1 KGHDR and CDR2 SFDVKD. This CDR3 is built from 14 residues. Trimming cost V 9 bases and J 1 base; bases outside gene matches: 4. The CDR3 sequence is CATGGQQNTGELFF. DNA of the CDR3: TGTGCCACCGGGGGACAGCAGAACACCGGGGAGCTGTTTTTT.

The V call is TRBV5-1, the J call TRBJ2-2; 9 nucleotides line up with TRBD1. This CDR3 region has 17 residues. Trimming cost V 0 bases and J 3 bases; bases outside gene matches: 6. Germline CDR1 reads SGHRS; CDR2 reads YFSETQ. DNA of the CDR3: TGCGCCAGCAGCTTGGCCCACGGGACAGGGTACACCGGGGAGCTGTTTTTT. This gives the protein CASSLAHGTGYTGELFF.

The chain links TRBV5-1 to TRBJ1-2; D is uncertain. V lost 5 bases, J lost 6 bases, and 11 bases lay in between. CDR1 is SGHRS and CDR2 is YFSETQ in the germline V gene. This CDR3 contains 12 residues. The CDR3, as DNA: TGCGCCAGCAGTTCACAACTCGATGGCTACACCTTC. Translation gives CASSSQLDGYTF.

The V and J genes are TRBV7-2 and TRBJ2-3, with 11 bases lining up with TRBD1. Trimming at V came to 5 bases and at J to 6 bases, leaving 10 bases not matched to a gene. From germline, CDR1 is SGHTA and CDR2 FQGNSA. The CDR3 totals 16 residues. CDR3 in amino acids: CASSPIFGTGGDTQYF. In nucleotides, the CDR3 is TGTGCCAGCAGCCCTATTTTTGGGACAGGGGGGGATACGCAGTATTTT. The full variable domain, completed using reference TRBV7-2 and TRBJ2-3, is GAGVSQSPSNKVTEKGKDVELRCDPISGHTALYWYRQSLGQGLEFLIYFQGNSAPDKSGLPSDRFSAERTGGSVSTLTIQRTQQEDSAVYLCASSPIFGTGGDTQYFGPGTRLTVL.

The rearrangement links TRBV7-8 to TRBJ1-5, with 8 bases lining up with TRBD1. This CDR3 is 17 amino acids long. Germline trimming cut 2 bases from V and 4 bases from J; bases unmatched to any gene: 10. Germline values: CDR1 SGHVS, CDR2 FQNEAQ. CDR3 amino acids: CASSLSGQGARNQPQHF. The CDR3 region has the DNA TGTGCCAGCAGCTTATCGGGTCAGGGGGCGCGAAATCAGCCCCAGCATTTT.

This chain uses TRBV28 with TRBJ2-6; either TRBD1 or TRBD2 may fit D (6 bases each). CDR1 is MDHEN and CDR2 is SYDVKM in the germline V gene. The CDR3 sequence is 16 residues long. The V end lost 3 bases, the J end lost 0 bases, and 9 bases lay between the germline ends. The CDR3 DNA reads TGTGCCAGCAGTTTTACGGGGGCCTCTGGGGCCAACGTCCTGACTTTC. This codes for CASSFTGASGANVLTF.

J is TRBJ1-2 and V is TRBV18; D is possibly TRBD1 (5 bases). Looked up from germline, CDR1 is KGHSH and CDR2 is LQKENI. This CDR3 comprises 13 residues. The V and J ends lost 4 bases and 3 bases respectively, with 9 bases between them. This chain's CDR3 is CASSLREDYGYTF. The CDR3 bases are TGTGCCAGCTCACTCAGGGAAGACTATGGCTACACCTTC.

The chain uses TRBV4-2 and TRBJ1-5, with 8 bases aligning to TRBD1. Germline V gene data show CDR1 as LGHNA and CDR2 as YNFKEQ. The CDR3 spans 18 residues. V gave up 0 bases and J gave up 0 bases; unmatched junction bases: 7. Here the CDR3 DNA reads TGTGCCAGCAGCCAAGATGCACAGGGGGTTTATAGCAATCAGCCCCAGCATTTT. This sequence encodes CASSQDAQGVYSNQPQHF.

V and J are TRBV19 and TRBJ1-4; D is unclear. Per germline, CDR1 LNHDA and CDR2 SQIVND (reference sequence). CDR3 size: 17 residues. V lost 2 bases and J 0 bases, leaving 13 bases between the germline ends. This chain's CDR3 is CASSIPLHTATNEKLFF. The CDR3 coding sequence is TGTGCCAGTAGTATACCCCTTCACACAGCAACTAATGAAAAACTGTTTTTT.